These T cell receptor beta chains were read from a single sample in a study of beta chain features in type 1 diabetes. Only in-frame clones appear in the TCRdb table, and some are missing; sequencing was by immunoSEQ multiplex PCR. The sample shows more than 300,000 clones, 9.6% of them seen only once. Material for sequencing was central memory CD4+ T cells from blood. These TCRs come from a man aged 25 to 45 with type 1 diabetes. CDR3s include the opening cysteine and the closing phenylalanine or tryptophan. Fields, in order: J gene, D gene, clone size, V gene, CDR3 protein, CDR3 DNA. A D gene is named only where the DNA matches it firmly. The size entry is marked missing in some rows and otherwise reads once, few, many or a size class.

j_call: TRBJ1-5; d_call: TRBD1; clone_size: few; v_call: TRBV28; cdr3_aa: CASSLYGQGSGQPQHF; cdr3_nt: TGTGCCAGCAGTTTATATGGACAGGGGTCAGGTCAGCCCCAGCATTTT
j_call: TRBJ2-7; d_call: -; clone_size: few; v_call: TRBV28; cdr3_aa: CASSLEGYEQYF; cdr3_nt: TGTGCCAGCAGTTTGGAGGGCTACGAGCAGTACTTC
j_call: TRBJ1-1; d_call: -; clone_size: -; v_call: TRBV11-2; cdr3_aa: CASSLGPANTEAFF; cdr3_nt: TGTGCCAGCAGCTTAGGGCCGGCGAACACTGAAGCTTTCTTT
j_call: TRBJ2-7; d_call: -; clone_size: few; v_call: TRBV28; cdr3_aa: CASRVGVSYEQYF; cdr3_nt: TGTGCCAGCAGGGTAGGTGTGAGTTACGAGCAGTACTTC
j_call: TRBJ2-3; d_call: TRBD2; clone_size: few; v_call: TRBV29-1; cdr3_aa: CSVEESSGRADTQYF; cdr3_nt: TGCAGCGTTGAAGAGTCTAGCGGGAGGGCAGATACGCAGTATTTT
j_call: TRBJ2-5; d_call: TRBD1; clone_size: few; v_call: TRBV15; cdr3_aa: CATSRAQGGTQYF; cdr3_nt: TGTGCCACCAGCAGGGCACAGGGGGGGACCCAGTACTTC
j_call: TRBJ2-7; d_call: TRBD1; clone_size: -; v_call: TRBV29-1; cdr3_aa: CSVSKGQGGEQYF; cdr3_nt: TGCAGCGTAAGTAAAGGACAGGGTGGCGAGCAGTACTTC
j_call: TRBJ2-6; d_call: -; clone_size: many; v_call: TRBV5-6; cdr3_aa: CASRGTRGGANVLTF; cdr3_nt: TGTGCCAGCAGAGGGACCCGCGGTGGGGCCAACGTCCTGACTTTC
j_call: TRBJ2-7; d_call: TRBD1; clone_size: -; v_call: TRBV7-2; cdr3_aa: CASSDRGLLGGISYEQYF; cdr3_nt: TGTGCCAGCAGCGACAGGGGGCTGCTAGGCGGGATCTCCTACGAGCAGTACTTC
j_call: TRBJ2-7; d_call: -; clone_size: -; v_call: TRBV28; cdr3_aa: CASSLLSGAGYEQYF; cdr3_nt: TGTGCCAGCAGTTTACTGTCAGGGGCGGGCTACGAGCAGTACTTC
j_call: TRBJ1-2; d_call: TRBD1; clone_size: few; v_call: TRBV5-1; cdr3_aa: CASSEQGDGYTF; cdr3_nt: TGCGCCAGCAGTGAACAGGGGGATGGCTACACCTTC
j_call: TRBJ1-1; d_call: -; clone_size: few; v_call: TRBV5-6; cdr3_aa: CASSDTGPAGTEAFF; cdr3_nt: TGTGCCAGCAGCGATACCGGGCCAGCGGGAACTGAAGCTTTCTTT
j_call: TRBJ2-4; d_call: -; clone_size: -; v_call: TRBV5-1; cdr3_aa: CASSSDRAAKNIQYF; cdr3_nt: TGCGCCAGCAGCTCGGACAGAGCAGCTAAAAACATTCAGTACTTC
j_call: TRBJ2-3; d_call: TRBD2; clone_size: few; v_call: TRBV6-4; cdr3_aa: CASSLLAGDNTQYF; cdr3_nt: TGTGCCAGCAGCTTACTAGCGGGAGATAATACGCAGTATTTT
j_call: TRBJ2-3; d_call: -; clone_size: -; v_call: TRBV27; cdr3_aa: CASRTSNTDTQYF; cdr3_nt: TGTGCCAGCCGTACTAGTAACACAGATACGCAGTATTTT
j_call: TRBJ2-5; d_call: -; clone_size: -; v_call: TRBV5-4; cdr3_aa: CASSVAGAETQYF; cdr3_nt: TGTGCCAGCAGCGTGGCGGGCGCGGAGACCCAGTACTTC
j_call: TRBJ1-1; d_call: -; clone_size: -; v_call: TRBV27; cdr3_aa: CASRLTGINTEAFF; cdr3_nt: TGTGCCAGCCGCTTGACAGGCATCAACACTGAAGCTTTCTTT
j_call: TRBJ1-3; d_call: -; clone_size: few; v_call: TRBV7-8; cdr3_aa: CASSLASSGNTIYF; cdr3_nt: TGTGCCAGCAGCTTAGCGAGCTCTGGAAACACCATATATTTT
j_call: TRBJ1-5; d_call: -; clone_size: few; v_call: TRBV19; cdr3_aa: CASSPQRAAYQPQHF; cdr3_nt: TGTGCCAGTAGTCCGCAAAGGGCAGCTTATCAGCCCCAGCATTTT
j_call: TRBJ2-1; d_call: TRBD2; clone_size: few; v_call: TRBV6-5; cdr3_aa: CASRAEVGGREFF; cdr3_nt: TGTGCCAGCAGAGCCGAGGTTGGCGGGAGGGAGTTCTTC
j_call: TRBJ1-4; d_call: TRBD1; clone_size: -; v_call: TRBV30; cdr3_aa: CAWSEGQANEKLFF; cdr3_nt: TGTGCCTGGAGTGAAGGACAGGCGAATGAAAAACTGTTTTTT
j_call: TRBJ2-2; d_call: -; clone_size: -; v_call: TRBV11-3; cdr3_aa: CASSSSLATGELFF; cdr3_nt: TGTGCCAGCAGCTCGTCACTAGCTACCGGGGAGCTGTTTTTT
j_call: TRBJ2-1; d_call: TRBD2; clone_size: many; v_call: TRBV5-1; cdr3_aa: CASSLLSGGNNEQFF; cdr3_nt: TGCGCCAGCAGCTTGCTCAGCGGGGGCAACAATGAGCAGTTCTTC
j_call: TRBJ1-4; d_call: -; clone_size: -; v_call: TRBV5-6; cdr3_aa: CASSPGTPAEKLFF; cdr3_nt: TGTGCCAGCAGCCCCGGGACTCCGGCGGAAAAACTGTTTTTT
j_call: TRBJ1-5; d_call: -; clone_size: few; v_call: TRBV28; cdr3_aa: CASSFGSGSQPQHF; cdr3_nt: TGTGCCAGCAGCTTCGGGTCAGGGAGTCAGCCCCAGCATTTT
j_call: TRBJ2-5; d_call: -; clone_size: -; v_call: TRBV7-2; cdr3_aa: CASSLDSAGTQYF; cdr3_nt: TGTGCCAGCAGCCTTGACAGCGCCGGGACCCAGTACTTC
j_call: TRBJ1-1; d_call: -; clone_size: -; v_call: TRBV11-2; cdr3_aa: CASSLGSGQLRMNTEAFF; cdr3_nt: TGTGCCAGCAGCTTAGGTTCGGGGCAGTTAAGGATGAACACTGAAGCTTTCTTT
j_call: TRBJ2-3; d_call: TRBD1; clone_size: few; v_call: TRBV7-3; cdr3_aa: CASSPTGGQGSDTQYF; cdr3_nt: TGTGCCAGCAGCCCGACCGGGGGACAGGGTTCAGATACGCAGTATTTT
j_call: TRBJ1-3; d_call: -; clone_size: -; v_call: TRBV4-2; cdr3_aa: CASSHPGGSGNTIYF; cdr3_nt: TGTGCCAGCAGCCACCCCGGGGGCTCTGGAAACACCATATATTTT
j_call: TRBJ2-1; d_call: -; clone_size: many; v_call: TRBV10-3; cdr3_aa: CAISQQGQANEQFF; cdr3_nt: TGTGCCATCAGTCAGCAGGGTCAAGCGAATGAGCAGTTCTTC
j_call: TRBJ2-1; d_call: TRBD2; clone_size: -; v_call: TRBV4-2; cdr3_aa: CASSQNSGRNYNEQFF; cdr3_nt: TGTGCCAGCAGCCAAAATAGCGGGAGGAACTACAATGAGCAGTTCTTC
j_call: TRBJ2-2; d_call: TRBD2; clone_size: -; v_call: TRBV29-1; cdr3_aa: CSVTRALAANTGELFF; cdr3_nt: TGCAGCGTAACACGAGCGCTAGCGGCGAACACCGGGGAGCTGTTTTTT
j_call: TRBJ2-3; d_call: -; clone_size: -; v_call: TRBV4-1; cdr3_aa: CASSLGTTDTQYF; cdr3_nt: TGCGCCAGCAGCCTCGGGACCACAGATACGCAGTATTTT
j_call: TRBJ2-3; d_call: -; clone_size: once; v_call: TRBV5-8; cdr3_aa: CASSLHGGTDTQYF; cdr3_nt: TGTGCCAGCAGCTTGCATGGGGGCACAGATACGCAGTATTTT
j_call: TRBJ2-5; d_call: -; clone_size: few; v_call: TRBV5-1; cdr3_aa: CASSSGTISGETQYF; cdr3_nt: TGCGCCAGCAGCTCAGGGACAATTTCGGGGGAGACCCAGTACTTC
j_call: TRBJ2-7; d_call: -; clone_size: -; v_call: TRBV10-2; cdr3_aa: CASILGPGAYEQYF; cdr3_nt: TGCGCCAGCATCCTGGGACCGGGGGCCTACGAGCAGTACTTC
j_call: TRBJ2-1; d_call: TRBD2; clone_size: few; v_call: TRBV30; cdr3_aa: CAWSGSSGRVNEQFF; cdr3_nt: TGTGCCTGGAGCGGGTCTAGCGGGAGGGTTAATGAGCAGTTCTTC
j_call: TRBJ2-7; d_call: TRBD2; clone_size: -; v_call: TRBV28; cdr3_aa: CASSPSGVGGLYEQYF; cdr3_nt: TGTGCCAGCAGCCCTAGCGGGGTCGGAGGTCTATACGAGCAGTACTTC
j_call: TRBJ2-7; d_call: -; clone_size: -; v_call: TRBV11-2; cdr3_aa: CASSAQQGLTYEQYF; cdr3_nt: TGTGCCAGCAGCGCCCAACAGGGATTGACCTACGAGCAGTACTTC
j_call: TRBJ2-1; d_call: -; clone_size: many; v_call: TRBV21-1; cdr3_aa: CASSKKWREASYNEQFF; cdr3_nt: TGTGCCAGCAGCAAGAAGTGGCGGGAGGCATCCTACAATGAGCAGTTCTTC
j_call: TRBJ2-2; d_call: -; clone_size: many; v_call: TRBV7-2; cdr3_aa: CASSSIRGELFF; cdr3_nt: TGTGCCAGCAGCTCAATCCGAGGGGAGCTGTTTTTT
j_call: TRBJ1-1; d_call: -; clone_size: many; v_call: TRBV11-2; cdr3_aa: CASSLGTRASSEAFF; cdr3_nt: TGTGCCAGCAGCTTAGGAACGCGGGCCTCTTCTGAAGCTTTCTTT
j_call: TRBJ2-1; d_call: -; clone_size: few; v_call: TRBV20-1; cdr3_aa: CSAASVREQFF; cdr3_nt: TGCAGTGCGGCCTCGGTTCGAGAGCAGTTCTTC
j_call: TRBJ1-1; d_call: TRBD1; clone_size: few; v_call: TRBV7-9; cdr3_aa: CASSLGGGRGTEAFF; cdr3_nt: TGTGCCAGCAGCTTAGGAGGGGGCCGGGGCACTGAAGCTTTCTTT
j_call: TRBJ2-3; d_call: TRBD2; clone_size: -; v_call: TRBV20-1; cdr3_aa: CSATGLAEYF; cdr3_nt: TGCAGTGCCACCGGACTAGCGGAGTATTTT
j_call: TRBJ1-5; d_call: -; clone_size: -; v_call: TRBV7-8; cdr3_aa: CASSLSFGGGGNQPQHF; cdr3_nt: TGTGCCAGCAGCTTATCTTTTGGGGGGGGAGGCAATCAGCCCCAGCATTTT
j_call: TRBJ2-7; d_call: -; clone_size: -; v_call: TRBV5-1; cdr3_aa: CASSLGSGAGSYEQYF; cdr3_nt: TGCGCCAGCAGCTTGGGATCGGGGGCCGGATCCTACGAGCAGTACTTC
j_call: TRBJ1-4; d_call: -; clone_size: -; v_call: TRBV5-1; cdr3_aa: CASSLDARTELFF; cdr3_nt: TGCGCCAGCAGCTTGGACGCGAGGACGGAACTGTTTTTT
j_call: TRBJ1-5; d_call: TRBD1; clone_size: -; v_call: TRBV7-9; cdr3_aa: CASSPAMGQGRQPQHF; cdr3_nt: TGTGCCAGCAGCCCCGCGATGGGACAGGGGCGTCAGCCCCAGCATTTT
j_call: TRBJ2-2; d_call: -; clone_size: -; v_call: TRBV19; cdr3_aa: CASTGASREPNTGELFF; cdr3_nt: TGTGCCAGTACCGGAGCTAGCCGGGAGCCGAACACCGGGGAGCTGTTTTTT
j_call: TRBJ2-2; d_call: TRBD2; clone_size: -; v_call: TRBV5-4; cdr3_aa: CASSQGLAANTGELFF; cdr3_nt: TGTGCCAGCAGCCAGGGACTAGCGGCGAACACCGGGGAGCTGTTTTTT
j_call: TRBJ2-3; d_call: -; clone_size: -; v_call: TRBV7-9; cdr3_aa: CASSFQAFTDTQYF; cdr3_nt: TGTGCCAGCAGCTTCCAGGCTTTCACAGATACGCAGTATTTT
j_call: TRBJ2-3; d_call: -; clone_size: many; v_call: TRBV19; cdr3_aa: CASRREDTQYF; cdr3_nt: TGTGCCAGTAGAAGAGAAGATACGCAGTATTTT
j_call: TRBJ1-2; d_call: -; clone_size: -; v_call: TRBV10-3; cdr3_aa: CAISGRRNYGYTF; cdr3_nt: TGTGCCATCAGTGGGAGACGTAACTATGGCTACACCTTC
j_call: TRBJ2-1; d_call: TRBD2; clone_size: -; v_call: TRBV30; cdr3_aa: CACSSGSGSYNEQFF; cdr3_nt: TGTGCCTGTTCTAGCGGGAGTGGGTCCTACAATGAGCAGTTCTTC
j_call: TRBJ1-3; d_call: TRBD1; clone_size: few; v_call: TRBV7-2; cdr3_aa: CASRNRGLGNTIYF; cdr3_nt: TGTGCCAGCAGGAACAGGGGGCTTGGAAACACCATATATTTT
j_call: TRBJ2-1; d_call: TRBD1; clone_size: -; v_call: TRBV7-2; cdr3_aa: CASSLGTGPEQFF; cdr3_nt: TGTGCCAGCAGCTTGGGGACAGGGCCTGAGCAGTTCTTC
j_call: TRBJ2-2; d_call: -; clone_size: -; v_call: TRBV28; cdr3_aa: CASSLPLPNTGELFF; cdr3_nt: TGTGCCAGCAGTCTACCTCTTCCGAACACCGGGGAGCTGTTTTTT